A selection of T cell receptor beta chains follows, all from one sample in a study of regulatory T cells in long-lasting Graves disease. TCRdb passed the multiplex PCR reads through MiXCR, listing each CDR3 protein once. The sample shows around 460,000 distinct CDR3 sequences, 20% to 25% of them seen only once. The input for sequencing was peripheral blood mononuclear cells (PBMCs), taken when the disease was refractory, from a patient treated with antithyroid drugs. The receptors come from a female donor with Graves disease. The CDR3 runs from the conserved cysteine through the conserved F or W. The order of the fields is D gene, J gene, clone size, V gene, CDR3 DNA, CDR3 protein. A D gene is named only where the DNA matches it firmly. Only part of the rows carry a size: once, few, many, or a class if the clone is expanded.

. TRBJ1-5 many TRBV7-2 TGTGCCAGCAGCTTAGTAGGGGATCAGCCCCAGCATTTT CASSLVGDQPQHF
TRBD2 TRBJ2-7 many TRBV28 TGTGCCAGCAGTGCCTTAGGGACTAGCGGGAGGGACGAGCAGTACTTC CASSALGTSGRDEQYF
. TRBJ2-7 . TRBV28 TGTGCCAGCAGACCCCGCAGGAGCCAATACGAGCAGTACTTC CASRPRRSQYEQYF
TRBD2 TRBJ2-1 . TRBV6-1 TGTGCCAGCAGTCCGAATACGGGACTAAACAATGAGCAGTTCTTC CASSPNTGLNNEQFF
TRBD1 TRBJ1-4 . TRBV18 TGTGCCAGCTCAAGGCAAACCGGGACAGCTAATGAAAAACTGTTTTTT CASSRQTGTANEKLFF
. TRBJ2-5 few TRBV10-3 TGTGCCATCAGTGGGGGACCCTTAGAAGAGACCCAGTACTTC CAISGGPLEETQYF
. TRBJ2-7 . TRBV27 TGTGCCGACAGGACCACCATAACCTACGAGCAGTACTTC CADRTTITYEQYF
. TRBJ2-7 . TRBV7-2 TGTGCCAGCAGCTCCCAGGCACTTTACGAGCAGTACTTC CASSSQALYEQYF
. TRBJ1-4 many TRBV10-3 TGTGCCATCAGCCCAGGAAGGGTGTCTGAAAAACTGTTTTTT CAISPGRVSEKLFF
TRBD1 TRBJ1-2 many TRBV28 TGTGCCAGCAGTGAAACAGGGGGACCTAACTATGGCTACACCTTC CASSETGGPNYGYTF
TRBD2 TRBJ2-2 . TRBV19 TGTGCCAGTAACGGGGGGGCTGACACCGGGGAGCTGTTTTTT CASNGGADTGELFF
TRBD2 TRBJ2-7 . TRBV2 TGTGCCAGCAGGGGGGGGACGGAGGCCTACGAGCAGTACTTC CASRGGTEAYEQYF
TRBD2 TRBJ2-1 . TRBV11-2 TGTGCCAGCAGCTCGGGACTAGCGGGAGTTTACAATGAGCAGTTCTTC CASSSGLAGVYNEQFF
. TRBJ2-5 many TRBV7-8 TGTGCCAGCAGCAGACAGCGGGTACAAGAGACCCAGTACTTC CASSRQRVQETQYF
TRBD1 TRBJ1-2 many TRBV10-2 TGCGCCAGCAGTGAGTCGAGGGGGACAGCTAACTATGGCTACACCTTC CASSESRGTANYGYTF
. TRBJ2-2 . TRBV5-1 TGCGCCAGCAGCTTTACTAGCAACGGGGAGCTGTTTTTT CASSFTSNGELFF
. TRBJ1-5 few TRBV10-3 TGTGCCATCAGTGAGGCTGGACAGCCCCAGCATTTT CAISEAGQPQHF
. TRBJ1-1 . TRBV7-9 TGTGCCAGCGGCTTGGGTGTCCACACTGAAGCTTTCTTT CASGLGVHTEAFF